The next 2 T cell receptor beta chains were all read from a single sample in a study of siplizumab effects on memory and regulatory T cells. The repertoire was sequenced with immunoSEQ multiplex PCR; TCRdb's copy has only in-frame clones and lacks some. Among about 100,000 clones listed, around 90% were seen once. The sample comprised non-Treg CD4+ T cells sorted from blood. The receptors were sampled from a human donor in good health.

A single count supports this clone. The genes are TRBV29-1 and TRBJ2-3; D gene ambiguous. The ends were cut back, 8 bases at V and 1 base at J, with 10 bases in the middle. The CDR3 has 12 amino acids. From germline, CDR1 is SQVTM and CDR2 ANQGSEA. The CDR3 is CSWARGTDTQYF. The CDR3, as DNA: TGCAGCTGGGCTAGAGGCACAGATACGCAGTATTTT.

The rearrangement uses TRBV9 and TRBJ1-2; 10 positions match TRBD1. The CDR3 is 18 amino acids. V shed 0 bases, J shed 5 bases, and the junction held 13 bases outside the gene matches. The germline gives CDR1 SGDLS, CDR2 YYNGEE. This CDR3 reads CASSVAPGTGEGIYGYTF. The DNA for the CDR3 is TGTGCCAGCAGCGTAGCTCCCGGGACAGGGGAGGGGATTTATGGCTACACCTTC.